The clone carrying this TCR beta chain was detected a few times. Its matching antigen is unknown. Primed by a sample-barcoded 5' primer and a J-beta primer mix, a second PCR proceeded for about 7 to 11 cycles. In TCRdb, the 5' RACE reads were re-called with MiXCR into one record per CDR3 protein. The sample lists roughly 1,100,000 distinct CDR3 sequences; about 25% were seen once. The V gene lost 3 bases and the J gene lost 3 bases, with 7 bases spanning the gap. The germline V gene has CDR1 DFQATT and CDR2 SNEGSKA (reference sequence). CDR3 size: 12 residues. Those donating, healthy Caucasian individuals from Russia, were aged about 6 to 95. The data originate from a study of blood T cells in healthy people across ages. Findings and limits, study-wide: Reliance upon unsorted PBMCs precluded definitive naive versus antigen-experienced comparison.

These data were likewise used in another study, on T cells of mothers and their children.

The sequence was collected from a girl aged 2-10 years in good health. The chain couples TRBV20-1 to TRBJ2-3; D unclear. Specimen: blood. The CDR3 here is CSASPGTDTQYF. The CDR3 DNA is TGCAGTGCTAGTCCCGGTACAGATACGCAGTATTTT.